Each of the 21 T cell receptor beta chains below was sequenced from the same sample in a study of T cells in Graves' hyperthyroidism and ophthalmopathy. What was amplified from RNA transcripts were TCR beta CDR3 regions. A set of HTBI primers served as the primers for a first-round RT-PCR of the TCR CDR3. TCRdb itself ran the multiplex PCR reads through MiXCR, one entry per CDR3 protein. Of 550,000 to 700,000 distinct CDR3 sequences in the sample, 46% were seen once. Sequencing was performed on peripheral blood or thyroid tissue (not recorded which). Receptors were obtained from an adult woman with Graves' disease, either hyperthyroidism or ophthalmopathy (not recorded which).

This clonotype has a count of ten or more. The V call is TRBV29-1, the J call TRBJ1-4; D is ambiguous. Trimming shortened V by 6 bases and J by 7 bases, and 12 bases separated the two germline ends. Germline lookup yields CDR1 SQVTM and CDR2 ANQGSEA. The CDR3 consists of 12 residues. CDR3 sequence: CSVLKEGEKLFF. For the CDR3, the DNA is TGCAGCGTCCTGAAAGAGGGTGAAAAACTGTTTTTT. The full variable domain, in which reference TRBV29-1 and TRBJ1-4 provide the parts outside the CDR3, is SAVISQKPSRDICQRGTSLTIQCQVDSQVTMMFWYRQQPGQSLTLIATANQGSEATYESGFVIDKFPISRPNLTFSTLTVSNMSPEDSSIYLCSVLKEGEKLFFGSGTQLSVL.

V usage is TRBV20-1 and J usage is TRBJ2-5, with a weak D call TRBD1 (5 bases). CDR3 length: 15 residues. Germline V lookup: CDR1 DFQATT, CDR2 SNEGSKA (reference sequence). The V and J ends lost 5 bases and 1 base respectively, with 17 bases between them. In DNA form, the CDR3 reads TGCAGTGCTCTCAAGGCCGACAGTTTCCAAGAGACCCAGTACTTC. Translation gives CSALKADSFQETQYF.

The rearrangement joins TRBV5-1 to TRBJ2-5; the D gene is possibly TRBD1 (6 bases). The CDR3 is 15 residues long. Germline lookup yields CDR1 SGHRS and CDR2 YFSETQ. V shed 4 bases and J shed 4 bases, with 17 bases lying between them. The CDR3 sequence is CASSGDRGGRETQYF. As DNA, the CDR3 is TGCGCCAGCAGCGGCGATCGAGGGGGACGAGAGACCCAGTACTTC.

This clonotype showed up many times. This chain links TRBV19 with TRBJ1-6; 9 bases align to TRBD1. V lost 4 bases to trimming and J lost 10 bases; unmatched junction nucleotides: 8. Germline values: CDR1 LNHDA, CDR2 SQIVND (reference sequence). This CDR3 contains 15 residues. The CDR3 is CASSTMGQGRSPLHF. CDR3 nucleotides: TGTGCCAGTAGTACCATGGGACAGGGTCGATCACCCCTCCACTTT.

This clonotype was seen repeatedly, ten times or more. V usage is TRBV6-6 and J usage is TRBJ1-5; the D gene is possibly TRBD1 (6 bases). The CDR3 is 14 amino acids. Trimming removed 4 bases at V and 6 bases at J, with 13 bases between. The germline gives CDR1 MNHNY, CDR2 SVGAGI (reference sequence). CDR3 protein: CASSFNRESQPQHF. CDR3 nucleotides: TGTGCCAGCAGTTTCAACAGGGAAAGTCAGCCCCAGCATTTT.

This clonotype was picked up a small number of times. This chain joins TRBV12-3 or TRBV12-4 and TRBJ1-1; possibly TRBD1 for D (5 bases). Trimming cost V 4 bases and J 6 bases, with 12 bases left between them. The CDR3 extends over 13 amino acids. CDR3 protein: CASSSGLASEAFF. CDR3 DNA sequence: TGTGCCAGCAGTTCGGGACTAGCTTCTGAAGCTTTCTTT.

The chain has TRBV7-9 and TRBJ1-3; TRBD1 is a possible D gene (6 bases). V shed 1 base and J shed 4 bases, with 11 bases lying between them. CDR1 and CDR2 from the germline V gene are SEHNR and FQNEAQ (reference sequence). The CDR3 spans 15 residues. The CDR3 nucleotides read TGTGCCAGCAGCTTAGTCCAGGGGATGGGAAACACCATATATTTT. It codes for CASSLVQGMGNTIYF. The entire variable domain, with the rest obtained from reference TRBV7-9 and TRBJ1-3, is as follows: DTGVSQNPRHKITKRGQNVTFRCDPISEHNRLYWYRQTLGQGPEFLTYFQNEAQLEKSRLLSDRFSAERPKGSFSTLEIQRTEQGDSAMYLCASSLVQGMGNTIYFGEGSWLTVV.

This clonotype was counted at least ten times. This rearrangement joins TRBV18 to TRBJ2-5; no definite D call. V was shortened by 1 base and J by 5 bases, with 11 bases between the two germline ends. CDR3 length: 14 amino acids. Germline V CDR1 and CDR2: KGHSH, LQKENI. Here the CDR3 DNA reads TGTGCCAGCTCACCACAAAGCGTCGGCGAGACCCAGTACTTC. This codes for CASSPQSVGETQYF.

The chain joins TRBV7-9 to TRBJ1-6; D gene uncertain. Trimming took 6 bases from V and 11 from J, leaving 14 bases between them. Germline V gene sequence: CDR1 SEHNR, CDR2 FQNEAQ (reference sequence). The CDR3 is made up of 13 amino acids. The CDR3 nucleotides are TGTGCCAGCAGTGAACCGGGGAAGGCACCCCTCCACTTT. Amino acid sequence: CASSEPGKAPLHF.

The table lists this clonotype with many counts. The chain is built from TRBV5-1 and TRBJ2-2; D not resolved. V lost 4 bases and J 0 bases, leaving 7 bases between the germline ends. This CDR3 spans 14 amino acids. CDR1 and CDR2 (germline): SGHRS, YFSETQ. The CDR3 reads CASSARSNTGELFF. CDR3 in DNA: TGCGCCAGCAGCGCCAGATCGAACACCGGGGAGCTGTTTTTT.

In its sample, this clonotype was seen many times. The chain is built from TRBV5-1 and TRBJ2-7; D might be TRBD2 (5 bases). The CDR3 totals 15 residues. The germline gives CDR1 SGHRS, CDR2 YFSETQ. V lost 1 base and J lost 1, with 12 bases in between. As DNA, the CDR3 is TGCGCCAGCAGCTTGAGCCAGCGGCCATCCTACGAGCAGTACTTC. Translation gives CASSLSQRPSYEQYF.

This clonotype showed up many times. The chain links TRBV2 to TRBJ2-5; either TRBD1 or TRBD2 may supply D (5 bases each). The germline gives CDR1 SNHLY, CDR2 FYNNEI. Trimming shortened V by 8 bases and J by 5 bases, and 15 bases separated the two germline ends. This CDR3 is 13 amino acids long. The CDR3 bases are TGTGCCAGCCAGGGATTATGGGGGGAGACCCAGTACTTC. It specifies CASQGLWGETQYF.

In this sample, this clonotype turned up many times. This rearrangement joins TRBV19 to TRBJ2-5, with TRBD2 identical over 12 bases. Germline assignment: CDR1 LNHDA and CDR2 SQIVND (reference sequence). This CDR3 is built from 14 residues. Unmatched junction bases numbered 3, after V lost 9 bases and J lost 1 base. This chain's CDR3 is CASGLAGIQETQYF. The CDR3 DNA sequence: TGTGCCAGCGGACTAGCGGGGATCCAAGAGACCCAGTACTTC.

CDR3 sequence (DNA): TGTGCCAGCAGCCAATCTACACTCTGGTCCTACGAGCAGTACTTC. This encodes CASSQSTLWSYEQYF. The chain combines TRBV7-9 with TRBJ2-7, with D unclear. Germline V gives CDR1 SEHNR, CDR2 FQNEAQ (reference sequence). V was clipped by 5 bases and J by 1 base, with 15 bases between them. The CDR3 is made up of 15 amino acids.

The CDR3 nucleotides read TGTGCCAGCAGTCCCGACAGTGAAGGGGAGACTCTAGCGGGAGGGGGCACCGGGGAGCTGTTTTTT. Amino acid sequence: CASSPDSEGETLAGGGTGELFF. The gene calls are TRBV2 and TRBJ2-2; 12 bases fit TRBD2. Germline trimming cut 5 bases from V and 4 bases from J; bases unmatched to any gene: 23. CDR3 size: 22 residues. Germline V lookup: CDR1 SNHLY, CDR2 FYNNEI.

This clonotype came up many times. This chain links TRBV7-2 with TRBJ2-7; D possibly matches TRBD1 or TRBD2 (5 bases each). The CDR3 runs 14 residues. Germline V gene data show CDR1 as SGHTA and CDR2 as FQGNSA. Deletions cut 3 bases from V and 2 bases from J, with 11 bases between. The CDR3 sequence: CASSLAGTPYEQYF. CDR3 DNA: TGTGCCAGCAGCTTGGCCGGGACGCCCTACGAGCAGTACTTC.

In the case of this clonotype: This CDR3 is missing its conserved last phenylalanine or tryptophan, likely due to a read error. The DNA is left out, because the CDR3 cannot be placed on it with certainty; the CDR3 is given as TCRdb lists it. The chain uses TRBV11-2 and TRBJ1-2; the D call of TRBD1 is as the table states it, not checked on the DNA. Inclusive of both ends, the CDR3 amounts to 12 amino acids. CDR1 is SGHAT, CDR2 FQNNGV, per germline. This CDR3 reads CASSLAGAGSTY.

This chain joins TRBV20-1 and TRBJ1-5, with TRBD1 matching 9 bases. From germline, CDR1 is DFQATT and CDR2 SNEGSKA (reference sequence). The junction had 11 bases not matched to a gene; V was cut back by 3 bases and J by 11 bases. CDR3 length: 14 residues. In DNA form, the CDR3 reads TGCAGTGCTAGTTCTACAGGGGGCCTGGAGACCCAGCATTTT. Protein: CSASSTGGLETQHF.

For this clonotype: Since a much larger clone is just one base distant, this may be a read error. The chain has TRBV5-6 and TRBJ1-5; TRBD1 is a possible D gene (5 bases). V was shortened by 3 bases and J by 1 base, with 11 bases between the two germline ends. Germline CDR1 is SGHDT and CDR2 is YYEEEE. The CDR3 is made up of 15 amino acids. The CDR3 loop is CASSSSGLSNQPQHF. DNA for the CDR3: TGTGCCAGCAGCTCTTCAGGGTTGAGCAATCAGCCCCAGCATTTT.

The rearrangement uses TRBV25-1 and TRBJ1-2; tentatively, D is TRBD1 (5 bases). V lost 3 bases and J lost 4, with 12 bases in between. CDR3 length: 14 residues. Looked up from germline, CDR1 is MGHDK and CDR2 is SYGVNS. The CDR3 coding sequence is TGTGCCAGCAGTGACTCCCCTGACAGCTATGGCTACACCTTC. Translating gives CASSDSPDSYGYTF.

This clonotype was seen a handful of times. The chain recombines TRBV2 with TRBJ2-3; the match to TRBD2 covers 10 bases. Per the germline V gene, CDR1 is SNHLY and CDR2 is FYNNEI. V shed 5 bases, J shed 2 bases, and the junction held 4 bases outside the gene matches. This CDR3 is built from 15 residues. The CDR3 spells CASSRLAGDTDTQYF. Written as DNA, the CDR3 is TGTGCCAGCAGTAGACTAGCGGGTGACACAGATACGCAGTATTTT.